Listed here are 11 T cell receptor beta chains from one sample, sequenced in a study of cytomegalovirus exposure and HLA in healthy donors. PCR employed 60 Vbeta and 13 Jbeta primers. Assay used: immunoSEQ multiplex PCR; TCRdb lists only in-frame clones, some missing. The table includes about 180,000 clones, roughly four fifths detected once. Material: PBMCs. Source of these receptors: a woman aged 45-65 years in good health and CMV-seronegative.

The V and J genes are TRBV28 and TRBJ1-2; 7 bases align to TRBD1. The length of the CDR3 is 13 residues. From germline, CDR1 is MDHEN and CDR2 SYDVKM. The junction had 6 bases not matched to a gene; V was cut back by 8 bases and J by 3 bases. CDR3 nucleotide sequence: TGTGCCAGCGGTTATCAGGGGGACTATGGCTACACCTTC. Its translation is CASGYQGDYGYTF.

This clone was seen only a few times. V gene TRBV28 combines with J gene TRBJ1-5; TRBD1 might be the D (6 bases). CDR3 length: 15 amino acids. Looked up from germline, CDR1 is MDHEN and CDR2 is SYDVKM. V was clipped by 5 bases and J by 6 bases, with 17 bases between them. The CDR3 DNA reads as TGTGCCAGCAGTGAACAGGGCGTCATGAGTCAGCCCCAGCATTTT. Translating gives CASSEQGVMSQPQHF.

The rearrangement joins TRBV29-1 to TRBJ2-5; 8 nucleotides line up with TRBD2. This CDR3 spans 15 amino acids. V shed 6 bases, J shed 2 bases, and the junction held 11 bases outside the gene matches. Germline CDR1 and CDR2: SQVTM and ANQGSEA. The CDR3 DNA follows: TGCAGCGTCAAATCGCGGGGGGTTTTGCAAGAGACCCAGTACTTC. Residues: CSVKSRGVLQETQYF.

This sequence joins TRBV27 and TRBJ1-6, with TRBD1 as a possible D gene (6 bases). V lost 7 bases to trimming and J lost 6 bases, with 13 bases between them. CDR3 length: 14 amino acids. Germline V gene data show CDR1 as MNHEY and CDR2 as SMNVEV (reference sequence). CDR3 amino acids: CASNVQGPNSPLHF. DNA for the CDR3: TGTGCCAGCAACGTACAGGGCCCTAATTCACCCCTCCACTTT.

The rearrangement joins TRBV10-3 to TRBJ2-1; TRBD2 agrees at 8 bases. CDR1 and CDR2 (germline): ENHRY, SYGVKD. V trimming: 3 bases; J trimming: 0 bases; junction bases outside the gene matches: 4. This CDR3 comprises 16 residues. The CDR3 coding sequence is TGTGCCATCAGTGAACTAGCGGCGACCTCCTACAATGAGCAGTTCTTC. Translation gives CAISELAATSYNEQFF.

This chain joins TRBV6-5 and TRBJ2-7; 8 nucleotides align to TRBD2. V gave up 5 bases and J gave up 3 bases; unmatched junction bases: 9. The CDR3 is made up of 15 amino acids. CDR1 and CDR2 (germline): MNHEY, SVGAGI. The CDR3 loop is CASSATGRGLYEQYF. CDR3 bases: TGTGCCAGCAGTGCTACCGGGAGGGGACTCTACGAGCAGTACTTC.

CDR3 in DNA: TGTGCCAGTAGTCCAGCGGGAGGTAGGACCGGGGAGCTGTTTTTT. This encodes CASSPAGGRTGELFF. V and J are TRBV19 and TRBJ2-2; 9 bases match TRBD2. Germline loops: CDR1 LNHDA, CDR2 SQIVND (reference sequence). The CDR3 contains 15 residues. With V trimmed by 5 bases and J by 5 bases, 6 bases remained unmatched.

This clone occurred once. Its ends do not fully match the called genes, so a read error is possible. The chain couples TRBV2 to TRBJ2-5; no definite D call. The CDR3 runs to 11 residues. Per germline, CDR1 SNHLY and CDR2 FYNNEI. CDR3 sequence: CASSEEEAQYF. The CDR3 nucleotides are TGTGCCAGCAGTGAAGAAGAGGCCCAGTACTTC. Drawing the rest from reference TRBV2 and TRBJ2-5, the complete variable domain is EPEVTQTPSHQVTQMGQEVILRCVPISNHLYFYWYRQILGQKVEFLVSFYNNEISEKSEIFDDQFSVERPDGSNFTLKIRSTKLEDSAMYFCASSEEEAQYFGPGTRLLVL.

The V gene is TRBV5-1, the J gene TRBJ1-2; D possibly corresponds to TRBD1 (5 bases). The CDR3 has 14 amino acids. Trimming stripped 4 bases from V and 8 bases from J, with 18 bases between. The germline CDR1 and CDR2 sequences are SGHRS and YFSETQ. The CDR3 is CASSPEPQGLGYTF. CDR3 coding DNA: TGCGCCAGCAGCCCGGAACCCCAGGGTCTAGGCTACACCTTC.

The genes are TRBV9 and TRBJ2-2; TRBD2 agrees at 7 bases. The CDR3 runs 15 residues. Germline V gene data show CDR1 as SGDLS and CDR2 as YYNGEE. J lost 6 bases, V lost 3 bases, and 8 bases had no gene match. In nucleotides, the CDR3 is TGTGCCAGCAGCGCTGGCGGGGGAATTCCCGGGGAGCTGTTTTTT. It encodes CASSAGGGIPGELFF.

The V and J genes are TRBV6-1 and TRBJ2-7; possibly TRBD2 for D (6 bases). V shed 4 bases and J shed 3 bases, with 16 bases lying between them. Per the germline V gene, CDR1 is MNHNS and CDR2 is SASEGT. The CDR3 is 15 amino acids. The CDR3 here is CASSGNTGGLYEQYF. CDR3 bases: TGTGCCAGCAGTGGAAACACCGGGGGACTCTACGAGCAGTACTTC.